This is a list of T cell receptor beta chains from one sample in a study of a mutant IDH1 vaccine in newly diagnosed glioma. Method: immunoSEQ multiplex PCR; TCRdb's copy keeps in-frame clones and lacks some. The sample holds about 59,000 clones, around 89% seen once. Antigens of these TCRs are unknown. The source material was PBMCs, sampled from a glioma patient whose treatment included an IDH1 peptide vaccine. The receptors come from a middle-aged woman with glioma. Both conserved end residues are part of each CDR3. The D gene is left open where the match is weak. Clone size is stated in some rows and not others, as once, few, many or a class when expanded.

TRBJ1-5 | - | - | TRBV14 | TGTGCCAGCAGCCAAGACTTGAGGCAGCCCCAGCATTTT | CASSQDLRQPQHF
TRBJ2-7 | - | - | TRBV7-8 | TGTGCCAGCAGCCCCACTGGGACACCCGAATTCTACGAGCAGTACTTC | CASSPTGTPEFYEQYF
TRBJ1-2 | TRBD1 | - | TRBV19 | TGTGCCAGTAGTGATCTCTCAAGGACAGGCTATGGCTACACCTTC | CASSDLSRTGYGYTF
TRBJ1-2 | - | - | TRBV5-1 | TGCGCCAGCAGCTTGTTAACTGCTAACTATGGCTACACCTTC | CASSLLTANYGYTF
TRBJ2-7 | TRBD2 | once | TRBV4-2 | TGTGCCAGCAGCCCTTCAATTATAGCGGGGGCCTACGAGCAGTACTTC | CASSPSIIAGAYEQYF
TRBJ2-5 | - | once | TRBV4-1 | TGCGCCAGCAGCCCGAATAAAACCGGGACGATGGGCCAAGAGACCCAGTACTTC | CASSPNKTGTMGQETQYF
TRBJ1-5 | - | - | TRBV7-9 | TGTGCCAGCACCCCGACCCGGACAGTGGTAGACCACGATCAGCCCCAGCATTTT | CASTPTRTVVDHDQPQHF
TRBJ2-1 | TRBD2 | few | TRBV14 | TGTGCCAGCAGCCAAGGATTTCGGAGGACTAGCGGGAGGCCACGATACAATGAGCAGTTCTTC | CASSQGFRRTSGRPRYNEQFF
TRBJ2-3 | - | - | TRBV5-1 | TGCGCCAGCAGCGCCAGCACAGATACGCAGTATTTT | CASSASTDTQYF
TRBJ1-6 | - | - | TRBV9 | TGTGCCAGCAGCCCTGGACAGCATAATTCACCCCTCCACTTT | CASSPGQHNSPLHF
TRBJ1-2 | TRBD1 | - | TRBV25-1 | TGTGCCAGCAGTGAGGGGTGGGGACAGGGGGCGCGGGCTGATGGCTACACCTTC | CASSEGWGQGARADGYTF
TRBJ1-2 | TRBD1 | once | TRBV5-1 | TGCGCCAGCAGCTGGTTCCCGGAATTTAAGGACAGGGGATCTGAGGGCTACACCTTC | CASSWFPEFKDRGSEGYTF
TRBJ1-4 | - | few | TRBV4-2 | TGTGCCAGCAGCCAAATTGGGACCGGGAGGGAAAAACTGTTTTTT | CASSQIGTGREKLFF
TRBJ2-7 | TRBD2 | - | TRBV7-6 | TGTGCCAGCAGCTTGGCTAGCGGATCCTACGAGCAGTACTTC | CASSLASGSYEQYF
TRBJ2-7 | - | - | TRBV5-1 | TGCGCCAGCAGGCTTGGGGCAGGGGTCTACGAGCAGTACTTC | CASRLGAGVYEQYF
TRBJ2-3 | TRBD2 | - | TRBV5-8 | TGTGCCAGCAGCTCGGGACTAGCGGGGTACCTAGCAGATACGCAGTATTTT | CASSSGLAGYLADTQYF